A selection of T cell receptor beta chains follows, all from one sample in a study of cytomegalovirus exposure and HLA in healthy donors. TCRdb's table, derived via immunoSEQ multiplex PCR, lists solely in-frame clones and lacks some. The top ten hold roughly 3.9% of the sample, which has around 94,000 clones, over 65% seen once. The source material was PBMCs. Receptor source: a man younger than 40 in good health and CMV-seronegative. Both conserved end residues are part of each CDR3.

TRBJ2-3	TRBV4-3	CASSHYRGRTDTQYF
TRBJ2-7	TRBV7-9	CASSSDPGLAGGNAYEQYF
TRBJ2-1	TRBV10-3	CAITPGGNEQFF
TRBJ1-3	TRBV29-1	CSVEARGNTIYF
TRBJ1-6	TRBV11-3	CASSSFRDSPLHF
TRBJ1-1	TRBV4-2	CASSLQWEGGNTEAFF
TRBJ2-7	TRBV27	CATRQGSYEQYF
TRBJ2-4	TRBV5-4	CASSLAGAKNIQYF
TRBJ1-5	TRBV19	CASRPTSGQGRHQPQHF
TRBJ2-4	TRBV5-1	CASSLEGAKNIQYF
TRBJ1-6	TRBV28	CASLSPLGTGGAPLHF
TRBJ1-2	TRBV28	CASSAPGGQGYGYTF
TRBJ1-4	TRBV2	CATLPNFGARYAEKLFF
TRBJ2-1	TRBV7-9	CASSLDGSGRDEQFF
TRBJ2-5	TRBV7-9	CASSSDSQETQYF
TRBJ2-5	TRBV29-1	CSVVLGREWETQYF
.	TRBV27	CASSISGRSYEQYF
TRBJ2-1	TRBV11-3	CASSPGQVYDEQFF
TRBJ2-7	TRBV4-2	CASSREPVGSYEQYF
TRBJ2-3	TRBV5-1	CASSLQGARTDTQYF
TRBJ1-1	TRBV5-1	CASSSQGGTEAFF
TRBJ1-3	TRBV5-3	CARSFSSGNTIYF
TRBJ2-7	TRBV6-6	CASGNRAFSYEQYF
.	TRBV4-3	CASSQNNRVSYEQYF
TRBJ2-1	TRBV29-1	CSVEEPSGSILVDEQFF
TRBJ2-2	TRBV5-4	CASSGPTAGGGTGELFF